Presented here are 23 T cell receptor beta chains from one specimen sequenced in a study of response to subunit inactivated influenza vaccine. MiXCR was run by TCRdb on the RT-PCR reads, yielding one entry per CDR3 protein. This sample yields 650,000 or so distinct CDR3 sequences, of which approximately 15% are seen a single time; approximately 7.6% belongs to the top ten. This specimen consisted of PBMCs from blood, obtained roughly 15 days before vaccination. The receptors derive from a man between 45 and 60 years old who received an inactivated influenza vaccine.

This chain connects TRBV6-1 to TRBJ2-7; D may match TRBD1 or TRBD2 (5 bases each). There are 14 residues in the CDR3. From germline, CDR1 is MNHNS and CDR2 SASEGT. V was shortened by 6 bases and J by 5 bases, with 17 bases between the two germline ends. The CDR3 coding sequence is TGTGCCAGCAGCCTCGGGACGGCCGTCCACGAGCAGTACTTC. It is translated as CASSLGTAVHEQYF.

The table lists this clonotype with a few counts. The chain carries TRBV6-5 and TRBJ2-2; tentatively, D is TRBD1 (5 bases). Per the germline V gene, CDR1 is MNHEY and CDR2 is SVGAGI. CDR3 length equals 15 residues. Trimming pared 0 bases from V and 4 bases from J, leaving 9 bases between. The CDR3 region has the DNA TGTGCCAGCAGTTACTCGGGGCCGGCCACCGGGGAGCTGTTTTTT. This gives the protein CASSYSGPATGELFF.

The chain joins TRBV15 to TRBJ2-6; possible D gene TRBD2, 6 bases. The CDR3 runs to 16 residues. The germline V gene has CDR1 LNHNV and CDR2 YYDKDF (reference sequence). V shed 3 bases and J shed 0 bases, with 9 bases lying between them. The DNA for the CDR3 is TGTGCCACCAGCAGGGGACTGATCTCTGGGGCCAACGTCCTGACTTTC. Its translation is CATSRGLISGANVLTF.

This clonotype was detected ten times or more. V is TRBV5-6 and J is TRBJ1-6, with D perhaps TRBD1 (6 bases). Per germline, CDR1 SGHDT and CDR2 YYEEEE. V was shortened by 1 base and J by 6 bases, with 11 bases between the two germline ends. The CDR3 contains 15 residues. The CDR3 here is CASSLYRDRNSPLHF. The CDR3 DNA sequence: TGTGCCAGCAGCTTGTACAGGGACCGTAATTCACCCCTCCACTTT.

This clonotype appeared many times. The chain recombines TRBV28 with TRBJ2-3; D is perhaps TRBD1 (5 bases). Germline V gives CDR1 MDHEN, CDR2 SYDVKM. Deletions cut 7 bases from V and 6 bases from J, with 14 bases between. CDR3 length: 13 amino acids. In DNA form, the CDR3 reads TGTGCCAGCAAAAGGGGCAGTCGGGATACGCAGTATTTT. It is translated as CASKRGSRDTQYF.

The rearrangement links TRBV6-2 or TRBV6-3 to TRBJ2-7, with D perhaps TRBD1 or TRBD2 (5 bases each). Looked up from germline, CDR1 is MNHEY and CDR2 is SVGEGT. V lost 7 bases to trimming and J lost 9 bases, with 16 bases between them. This CDR3 is built from 12 residues. CDR3 nucleotide sequence: TGTGCCAGCAACCTCAGGGACCGGGGGCAGTACTTC. This translates into CASNLRDRGQYF.

There are a few counts of this clonotype. This chain's CDR3 is CASSLDAATNEKLFF. CDR3 bases: TGTGCCAGCAGTCTGGACGCCGCAACTAATGAAAAACTGTTTTTT. The genes are TRBV9 and TRBJ1-4, with D unclear. Trimming removed 5 bases from V and 0 bases from J, with 11 bases in between. The CDR3 covers 15 residues. Germline assignment: CDR1 SGDLS and CDR2 YYNGEE. The full variable domain, its missing parts supplied by reference TRBV9 and TRBJ1-4, is DSGVTQTPKHLITATGQRVTLRCSPRSGDLSVYWYQQSLDQGLQFLIQYYNGEERAKGNILERFSAQQFPDLHSELNLSSLELGDSALYFCASSLDAATNEKLFFGSGTQLSVL.

The chain links TRBV18 to TRBJ2-4; 8 bases agree with TRBD1. Germline V gives CDR1 KGHSH, CDR2 LQKENI. This CDR3 region has 14 residues. V was clipped by 4 bases and J by 6 bases; unmatched bases: 5. CDR3: CASSHGTGGNIQYF. The CDR3 nucleotides are TGTGCCAGCTCACATGGGACAGGTGGAAACATTCAGTACTTC.

V usage is TRBV2 and J usage is TRBJ2-7; D perhaps matches TRBD2 (5 bases). The germline gives CDR1 SNHLY, CDR2 FYNNEI. Trimming took off 0 bases at V and 11 bases at J, with 11 bases between the two ends. The CDR3 runs to 12 residues. CDR3 sequence (DNA): TGTGCCAGCAGTGAAGCGCTGGCTAGCAAGTACTTC. Its protein is CASSEALASKYF.

This clonotype was observed at least ten times. In DNA form, the CDR3 reads TGCGCCAGCAGCTTGGGACAGGGGCTAGCCAAAAACATTCAGTACTTC. Residues: CASSLGQGLAKNIQYF. The chain recombines TRBV5-1 with TRBJ2-4; the match to TRBD1 covers 8 bases. The V gene end was trimmed by 0 bases and the J gene end by 0 bases; junction bases not matched to a gene: 2. Germline loops: CDR1 SGHRS, CDR2 YFSETQ. The CDR3 extends over 16 amino acids.

This chain connects TRBV23-1 to TRBJ2-5; 7 nucleotides align to TRBD1. TRBV23-1 is labeled an ORF, and its function is uncertain. Trimming removed 0 bases from V and 4 bases from J; junction bases left unmatched: 2. This CDR3 has 14 amino acids. For the CDR3, the DNA is TGCGCCAGCAGTCAATCCCGACAGGGAGAGACCCAGTACTTC. Protein sequence: CASSQSRQGETQYF.

V gene TRBV6-1 combines with J gene TRBJ2-7; D remains ambiguous. The germline V gene encodes CDR1 MNHNS and CDR2 SASEGT. This CDR3 region has 14 residues. Trimming stripped 2 bases from V and 1 base from J, with 9 bases between. The CDR3 sequence: CASSEFGGSYEQYF. CDR3 DNA sequence: TGTGCCAGCAGTGAATTCGGCGGATCCTACGAGCAGTACTTC.

This clonotype was seen many times. The chain joins TRBV12-3 or TRBV12-4 to TRBJ2-2; no definite D call. Deletions cut 3 bases from V and 0 bases from J, with 8 bases between. This CDR3 has 15 amino acids. CDR3 amino acids: CASSFLGPNTGELFF. For the CDR3, the DNA is TGTGCCAGCAGTTTTTTAGGGCCGAACACCGGGGAGCTGTTTTTT.

This chain uses TRBV7-8 with TRBJ2-5, with D uncertain. CDR3 size: 12 residues. The V gene's germline CDR1 is SGHVS and CDR2 FQNEAQ. The V end was cut by 4 bases, the J end by 6 bases, with 9 bases between. Here the CDR3 reads CASSSLEKTQYF. The CDR3 nucleotides are TGTGCCAGCAGCTCCCTGGAGAAGACCCAGTACTTC. Drawing the rest from reference TRBV7-8 and TRBJ2-5, the complete variable domain is GAGVSQSPRYKVAKRGQDVALRCDPISGHVSLFWYQQALGQGPEFLTYFQNEAQLDKSGLPSDRFFAERPEGSVSTLKIQRTQQEDSAVYLCASSSLEKTQYFGPGTRLLVL.

In its sample, this clonotype was seen a few times. This chain uses TRBV10-3 with TRBJ1-2; a possible D gene is TRBD1 (5 bases). Germline CDR1 and CDR2: ENHRY and SYGVKD. The CDR3 runs to 13 residues. V was clipped by 6 bases and J by 2 bases, with 10 bases between them. The CDR3 protein is CAISVEGNYGYTF. The CDR3 nucleotides read TGTGCCATCAGCGTAGAGGGGAACTATGGCTACACCTTC.

This clonotype has just a few counts. CDR3 coding DNA: TGTGCCAGCAGTCCTAGGGGACAGGCCTCCTACGAGCAGTACTTC. Amino acid sequence: CASSPRGQASYEQYF. The chain is built from TRBV28 and TRBJ2-7; 8 bases line up with TRBD1. Germline V gene lookup returns CDR1 MDHEN and CDR2 SYDVKM. The CDR3 has 15 residues. V was clipped by 5 bases and J by 0 bases; unmatched bases: 6.

In this sample, this clonotype turned up a few times. The gene calls are TRBV14 and TRBJ2-1; D might be TRBD2 (5 bases). V lost 1 base to trimming and J lost 5 bases, with 6 bases between them. Germline-derived CDR1 and CDR2 are SGHDN and FVKESK. The CDR3 is 13 residues long. Here the CDR3 DNA reads TGTGCCAGCAGCCAAGTGACTAACAATGAGCAGTTCTTC. Its translation is CASSQVTNNEQFF.

The table lists this clonotype with a few counts. The V call is TRBV6-2 or TRBV6-3, the J call TRBJ2-7; TRBD1 aligns across 7 bases. V was clipped by 5 bases and J by 4 bases; unmatched bases: 8. The germline CDR1 and CDR2 sequences are MNHEY and SVGEGT. This CDR3 is built from 14 residues. The CDR3 coding sequence is TGTGCCAGCAGTACTCCGGGACAGAGTTACGAGCAGTACTTC. Its protein product is CASSTPGQSYEQYF.

The chain joins TRBV20-1 to TRBJ1-2, with D possibly being TRBD1 (5 bases). Trimming cost V 5 bases and J 3 bases, with 16 bases left between them. The germline gives CDR1 DFQATT, CDR2 SNEGSKA (reference sequence). The CDR3 has 14 amino acids. CDR3 residues: CSAPPRGRHYGYTF. For the CDR3, the DNA is TGCAGTGCTCCCCCCCGGGGCCGACACTATGGCTACACCTTC.

The chain employs TRBV28 and TRBJ2-7; 7 nucleotides match TRBD2. The CDR3 length is 15 residues. V dropped 2 bases and J dropped 4; count of bases not matched to a gene: 8. Germline V gene sequence: CDR1 MDHEN, CDR2 SYDVKM. As DNA, the CDR3 is TGTGCCAGCAGTTTAGGGGGGGGAAGAAGGTACGAGCAGTACTTC. This translates into CASSLGGGRRYEQYF.

The chain combines TRBV20-1 with TRBJ2-3; the D gene is possibly TRBD1 (5 bases). Germline V gives CDR1 DFQATT, CDR2 SNEGSKA (reference sequence). The CDR3 runs 12 residues. With 1 base removed from V and 4 bases from J, the gap between germline ends came to 6 bases. The CDR3 DNA is TGCAGTGCTAGAGCAGGGCCAGATACGCAGTATTTT. It encodes CSARAGPDTQYF.

This clonotype was counted between two and nine times. The J gene is TRBJ2-1, the V gene TRBV11-2; D tentatively fits TRBD1 or TRBD2 (5 bases each). The CDR3 length is 15 residues. CDR1 is SGHAT and CDR2 is FQNNGV in the germline V gene. Trimming removed 2 bases at V and 9 bases at J, with 17 bases between. CDR3 coding DNA: TGTGCCAGCAGCTTAATGGGGACCCTCATAGGTGAGCAGTTCTTC. This codes for CASSLMGTLIGEQFF.

J is TRBJ2-7 and V is TRBV9, with a weak D call TRBD2 (6 bases). The CDR3 contains 14 residues. V lost 0 bases to trimming and J lost 3 bases, with 10 bases between them. CDR1 and CDR2 (germline): SGDLS, YYNGEE. CDR3 DNA: TGTGCCAGCAGCGTAGAGCCCGGGGGCTACGAGCAGTACTTC. Encoded protein: CASSVEPGGYEQYF.